Below, 6 T cell receptor beta chains from the same sample are listed, as sequenced in a study of tumour-infiltrating T cells in Burkitt lymphoma. The repertoire was sequenced with immunoSEQ multiplex PCR; TCRdb's copy has only in-frame clones and lacks some. The table records about 13,000 clones, about 85% of them present only once. Sequencing used tumor tissue. The receptors were gathered from a human donor with diffuse large B-cell lymphoma.

The chain uses TRBV19 and TRBJ2-3; D not resolved. Trimming removed 5 bases from V and 2 bases from J, with 8 bases in between. In germline, CDR1 is LNHDA, CDR2 SQIVND (reference sequence). The CDR3 length is 13 residues. CDR3 coding DNA: TGTGCCAGTAGTCTCCAAAACACAGATACGCAGTATTTT. Protein: CASSLQNTDTQYF.

The V call is TRBV29-1, the J call TRBJ2-6; either TRBD1 or TRBD2 may fit D (5 bases each). V lost 4 bases and J lost 0, with 16 bases in between. The CDR3 covers 17 residues. CDR1 is SQVTM, CDR2 ANQGSEA, per germline. The DNA for the CDR3 is TGCAGCGTTGCTGAGACTGGGGGTGCCTCTGGGGCCAACGTCCTGACTTTC. Its protein product is CSVAETGGASGANVLTF.

The rearrangement uses TRBV18 and TRBJ1-2; 8 nucleotides align to TRBD1. J gave up 6 bases and V 4 bases, and 10 bases lay outside the gene matches. CDR3 length equals 15 residues. Germline V gives CDR1 KGHSH, CDR2 LQKENI. CDR3 sequence (DNA): TGTGCCAGCTCACTCACGACCGACAGGGGAGATGGCTACACCTTC. It translates to CASSLTTDRGDGYTF.

The chain uses TRBV7-2 and TRBJ1-1, with TRBD1 matching over 7 bases. Germline CDR1 and CDR2: SGHTA and FQGNSA. This CDR3 is built from 13 residues. The ends lost 5 bases at V and 7 bases at J; junction bases unmatched: 7. CDR3 sequence: CASSQQQGIEAFF. CDR3 bases: TGTGCCAGCAGCCAACAACAGGGGATTGAAGCTTTCTTT.

CDR3 nucleotide sequence: TGTGCCAGCAGCTTAGTAAAGGTAACCTACGAGCAGTACTTC. Its translation: CASSLVKVTYEQYF. The chain uses TRBV7-8 and TRBJ2-7; no clear D. Trimming left V 1 base short and J 2 bases short, with 9 bases between. CDR3 length: 14 amino acids. CDR1 and CDR2 from the germline V gene are SGHVS and FQNEAQ.

The chain links TRBV6-6 to TRBJ2-3, with D tentatively TRBD1 or TRBD2 (7 bases each). The CDR3 length is 16 residues. The V and J ends lost 6 bases and 5 bases respectively, with 21 bases between them. The germline CDR1 and CDR2 sequences are MNHNY and SVGAGI (reference sequence). DNA for the CDR3: TGTGCCAGCAGGATAATGGGCCCAGGGGGGGGAGATACGCAGTATTTT. Translation: CASRIMGPGGGDTQYF.